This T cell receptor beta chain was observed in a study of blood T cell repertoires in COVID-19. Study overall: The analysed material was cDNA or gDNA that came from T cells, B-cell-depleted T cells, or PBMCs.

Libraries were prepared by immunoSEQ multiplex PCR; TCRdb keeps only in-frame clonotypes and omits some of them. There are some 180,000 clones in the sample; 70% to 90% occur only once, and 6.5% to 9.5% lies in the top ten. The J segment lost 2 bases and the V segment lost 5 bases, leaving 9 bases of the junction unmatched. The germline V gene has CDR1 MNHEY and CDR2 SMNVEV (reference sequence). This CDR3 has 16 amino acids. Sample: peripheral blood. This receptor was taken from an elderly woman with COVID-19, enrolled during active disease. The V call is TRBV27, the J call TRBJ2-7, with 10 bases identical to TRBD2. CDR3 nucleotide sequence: TGTGCCAGCAGTCCACATAGCGGGAGGCCTCCCTACGAGCAGTACTTC. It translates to CASSPHSGRPPYEQYF.